This entry lists 24 T cell receptor beta chains sequenced from one sample in a study of CXCR3-negative and CXCR3-positive naive CD8 T cells. UMI-labeled 5' RACE yielded the TRB cDNA libraries. TCRdb re-called the 5' RACE reads and gives one entry per CDR3 protein, without DNA. Recorded for this sample: 55,000 to 70,000 distinct CDR3 sequences. Sequenced sample: memory CD8+ T cells from blood. The origin of the receptors is a human donor in good health. Some clones in this sample may be carry-over from other donors' samples.

J is TRBJ1-6 and V is TRBV5-6. Germline CDR1 reads SGHDT; CDR2 reads YYEEEE. This CDR3 spans 12 amino acids. Here the CDR3 reads CASSFQNSPLHF.

V usage is TRBV3-1 and J usage is TRBJ1-1. This CDR3 comprises 14 residues. The germline CDR1 and CDR2 sequences are LGHDT and YNNKEL (reference sequence). CDR3 amino acids: CASSQQHRNTEAFF.

The chain uses TRBV28 and TRBJ2-3; TCRdb proposes TRBD1, but this gene call is untestable without DNA. The CDR3 runs to 19 residues. Per germline, CDR1 MDHEN and CDR2 SYDVKM. The CDR3 loop reads CASSPPPGAEAERVWVQYF.

The chain couples TRBV10-3 to TRBJ2-5; the TCRdb call, TRBD1, lacks DNA for checking. CDR3 length: 15 amino acids. CDR1 and CDR2 from the germline V gene are ENHRY and SYGVKD. The CDR3 spells CAISVLGADQETQYF.

The rearrangement joins TRBV6-6 to TRBJ2-1; without DNA, the TCRdb call of TRBD2 cannot be checked. The CDR3 spans 17 residues. CDR1 is MNHNY, CDR2 SVGAGI, per germline (reference sequence). This CDR3 reads CASTGTSGARSYNEQFF.

J is TRBJ2-7 and V is TRBV28; TCRdb calls TRBD1, which cannot be checked without DNA. The germline V gene has CDR1 MDHEN and CDR2 SYDVKM. The CDR3 runs 12 residues. CDR3: CASSPNPGEQYF.

The chain joins TRBV29-1 to TRBJ2-1. This CDR3 has 13 residues. Per the germline V gene, CDR1 is SQVTM and CDR2 is ANQGSEA. The CDR3 sequence: CSVHSETYNEQFF.

The chain combines TRBV16 with TRBJ1-1. The germline V gene encodes CDR1 KGHSY and CDR2 FQNENV. The CDR3 has 15 residues. The CDR3 sequence: CASSQVGNSYPEAFF.

The CDR3 spells CASKPDGANYGYTF. This sequence joins TRBV7-9 and TRBJ1-2. The CDR3 runs to 14 residues. Germline CDR1 reads SEHNR; CDR2 reads FQNEAQ (reference sequence).

The gene calls are TRBV29-1 and TRBJ2-2; without DNA, the TCRdb call of TRBD2 cannot be checked. This CDR3 contains 18 residues. Germline loops: CDR1 SQVTM, CDR2 ANQGSEA. The CDR3 is CSVEFPGGPFSDTGELFF.

V gene TRBV29-1 combines with J gene TRBJ2-7; the TRBD1 assignment by TCRdb is unverifiable without DNA. This CDR3 comprises 15 residues. Germline values: CDR1 SQVTM, CDR2 ANQGSEA. The CDR3 is CSVEVVDRAAYEQYF.

The gene calls are TRBV2 and TRBJ2-7. Germline CDR1 reads SNHLY; CDR2 reads FYNNEI. CDR3 length equals 12 residues. The CDR3 sequence: CASSETVGEQYF.

This chain joins TRBV15 and TRBJ2-5; with no DNA, the TCRdb D assignment of TRBD1 cannot be verified. Germline V gene sequence: CDR1 LNHNV, CDR2 YYDKDF (reference sequence). This CDR3 is 16 amino acids long. This CDR3 reads CATSRDGAKFQETQYF.

The J gene is TRBJ2-7, the V gene TRBV20-1; TCRdb reports TRBD2, a call that lacks DNA to check it against. The CDR3 is 14 residues long. Germline assignment: CDR1 DFQATT and CDR2 SNEGSKA (reference sequence). CDR3 residues: CSARDFQAGYEQYF.

This sequence joins TRBV7-6 and TRBJ2-7. The CDR3 runs 13 residues. Germline assignment: CDR1 SGHVS and CDR2 FNYEAQ. CDR3 in amino acids: CASSPGGILGQYF.

The rearrangement uses TRBV5-1 and TRBJ2-7; TCRdb's D gene call, TRBD1, goes unchecked for lack of DNA. The CDR3 sequence is 13 residues long. Germline loops: CDR1 SGHRS, CDR2 YFSETQ. The CDR3 loop is CASSSTGAGEQYF. The full variable domain, completed using reference TRBV5-1 and TRBJ2-7, is KAGVTQTPRYLIKTRGQQVTLSCSPISGHRSVSWYQQTPGQGLQFLFEYFSETQRNKGNFPGRFSGRQFSNSRSEMNVSTLELGDSALYLCASSSTGAGEQYFGPGTRLTVT.

This chain connects TRBV6-2 or TRBV6-3 to TRBJ2-1. The CDR3 length is 14 residues. CDR1 and CDR2 from the germline V gene are MNHEY and SVGEGT. The CDR3 sequence: CASSYSDGFNEQFF.

J is TRBJ2-7 and V is TRBV12-3 or TRBV12-4; there is no DNA to check the TCRdb D call of TRBD1. The CDR3 covers 15 residues. The CDR3 here is CASRPQGSSSYEQYF.

The V gene is TRBV6-5, the J gene TRBJ2-7; the D call of TRBD1 rests on TCRdb alone, since no DNA is present to check it. CDR3 length equals 14 residues. CDR1 is MNHEY and CDR2 is SVGAGI in the germline V gene. CDR3: CASRPAGTDYEQYF.

The V call is TRBV2, the J call TRBJ1-1; TCRdb lists TRBD1, though no DNA is available to test this call. In germline, CDR1 is SNHLY, CDR2 FYNNEI. This CDR3 is built from 16 residues. The CDR3 loop reads CASSEAFVRLYTEAFF.

By frequency, this clonotype registers medium-sized (0.01 to 0.1%). The V gene is TRBV6-2 or TRBV6-3, the J gene TRBJ2-7. This CDR3 comprises 14 residues. The V gene's germline CDR1 is MNHEY and CDR2 SVGEGT. The CDR3 region is CASSYSTSAHEQYF.

V usage is TRBV7-9 and J usage is TRBJ1-1. This CDR3 has 11 residues. Germline V gene data show CDR1 as SEHNR and CDR2 as FQNEAQ (reference sequence). CDR3 residues: CASSPYTEAFF.

V gene TRBV7-9 combines with J gene TRBJ1-5; TCRdb picks TRBD1, but there is no DNA to check that call. The CDR3 runs 15 residues. CDR1 is SEHNR and CDR2 is FQNEAQ in the germline V gene (reference sequence). The CDR3 spells CASSYGQASNQPQHF.

V and J are TRBV5-1 and TRBJ2-4. Germline CDR1 is SGHRS and CDR2 is YFSETQ. This CDR3 is 13 amino acids long. CDR3 in amino acids: CASSLAGDSKQYF.